These T cell receptor beta chains were read from a single sample in a study of T cells in Graves' hyperthyroidism and ophthalmopathy. A single record per CDR3 protein comes from TCRdb applying MiXCR to the multiplex PCR reads. This sample has roughly 570,000 distinct CDR3 sequences, with around 16% found just once. Sequences were obtained from blood. All receptors derive from a woman between 25 and 40 years old with Graves' hyperthyroidism. Both conserved end residues are part of each CDR3. A D gene is named only where the DNA matches it firmly. Clone size is shown for a subset of rows, as once, few, many or a class of expanded clone.

NA,NA,TRBJ2-1,TRBV7-2,CASSLDTKQFF,TGTGCCAGCAGTCTGGACACAAAGCAGTTCTTC
few,NA,TRBJ2-5,TRBV27,CASSLGGVSETQYF,TGTGCCAGCAGTTTAGGAGGGGTCAGTGAGACCCAGTACTTC
NA,NA,TRBJ1-6,TRBV7-3,CASSLFGQLNSPLHF,TGTGCCAGCAGCTTATTCGGACAGTTGAATTCACCCCTCCACTTT
many,TRBD2,TRBJ2-3,TRBV5-1,CASSSIGLVTDTQYF,TGCGCCAGCAGCTCGATTGGACTAGTCACAGATACGCAGTATTTT
NA,NA,TRBJ2-2,TRBV27,CASSFGLVRNTGELFF,TGTGCCAGCAGTTTCGGTTTAGTCCGGAACACCGGGGAGCTGTTTTTT
NA,TRBD2,TRBJ2-3,TRBV20-1,CSARGGSNTDTQYF,TGCAGTGCTAGGGGCGGGAGCAACACAGATACGCAGTATTTT
many,NA,TRBJ1-5,TRBV19,CASSYMTVGNQPQHF,TGTGCCAGTAGTTATATGACAGTTGGCAATCAGCCCCAGCATTTT
many,TRBD2,TRBJ2-7,TRBV5-1,CASSGNPSGSFNEQYF,TGCGCCAGCAGCGGGAATCCTAGCGGGAGTTTCAACGAGCAGTACTTC
NA,NA,TRBJ2-7,TRBV20-1,CSARDRSGLYEQYF,TGCAGTGCTAGAGATCGGAGCGGATTATACGAGCAGTACTTC
few,NA,TRBJ1-6,TRBV3-1,CASKSGYNSPLHF,TGTGCCAGCAAAAGCGGGTATAATTCACCCCTCCACTTT
NA,NA,TRBJ1-2,TRBV5-5,CASSLVERGYTF,TGTGCCAGCAGCTTGGTGGAGCGGGGCTACACCTTC
many,NA,TRBJ2-2,TRBV27,CASSLLSTGELFF,TGTGCCAGCAGCTTGTTGAGCACCGGGGAGCTGTTTTTT
many,NA,TRBJ2-5,TRBV7-9,CASSLGNQETQYF,TGTGCCAGCAGCTTAGGGAATCAAGAGACCCAGTACTTC
NA,NA,TRBJ1-5,TRBV4-1,CASSIQPVQPQHF,TGTGCCAGCAGCATACAACCGGTTCAGCCCCAGCATTTT
NA,NA,TRBJ1-1,TRBV12-3/TRBV12-4,CASSGTAGFGVEAFF,TGTGCCAGCAGTGGGACCGCGGGGTTTGGGGTTGAAGCTTTCTTT
few,TRBD2,TRBJ2-7,TRBV9,CASSARTSLGEQYF,TGTGCCAGCAGCGCCCGGACTAGCTTGGGTGAGCAGTACTTC